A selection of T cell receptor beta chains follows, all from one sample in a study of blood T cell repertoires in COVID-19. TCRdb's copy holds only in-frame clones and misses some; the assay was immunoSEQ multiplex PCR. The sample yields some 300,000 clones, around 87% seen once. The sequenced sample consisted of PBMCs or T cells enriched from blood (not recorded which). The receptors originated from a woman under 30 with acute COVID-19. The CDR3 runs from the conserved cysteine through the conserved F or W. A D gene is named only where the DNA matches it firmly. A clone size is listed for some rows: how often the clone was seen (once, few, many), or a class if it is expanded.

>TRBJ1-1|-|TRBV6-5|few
TGTGCCAGCGAAGGAGAACACACTGAAGCTTTCTTT
CASEGEHTEAFF
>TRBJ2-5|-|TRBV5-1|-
TGCGCCAGCAGCTTGACACCACAGGGTGGTGGAGAGACCCAGTACTTC
CASSLTPQGGGETQYF
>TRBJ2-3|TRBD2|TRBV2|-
TGTGCCAGCAGGGGACTAGCGGGAGATACGCAGTATTTT
CASRGLAGDTQYF
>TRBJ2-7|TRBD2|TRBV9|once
TGTGCCAGCAGCCTCGAAGGTGGTAGCGGGAGCCGCGAGCAGTACTTC
CASSLEGGSGSREQYF
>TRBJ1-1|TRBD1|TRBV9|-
TGTGCCAGCAGCGTAGGCCCCGGGACAGGGGGCACTGAAGCTTTCTTT
CASSVGPGTGGTEAFF
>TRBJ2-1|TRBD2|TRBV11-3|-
TGTGCCAGCAGCTTAGGAGGGCGGGAGCAGGGAAATGAGCAGTTCTTC
CASSLGGREQGNEQFF
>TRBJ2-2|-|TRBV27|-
TGTGCCAGCAGTTTCGCCGGGGAGCTGTTTTTT
CASSFAGELFF
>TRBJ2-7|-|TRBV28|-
TGTGCCAGCAGTCCGGTCCCCTACGAGCAGTACTTC
CASSPVPYEQYF
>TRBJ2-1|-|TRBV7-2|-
TGTGCCAGCAGCTTATTGACTAGCTCCTACAATGAGCAGTTCTTC
CASSLLTSSYNEQFF
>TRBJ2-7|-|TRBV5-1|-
TGCGCCAGCAGCTTCGACAGCCCCACCAGGGAGCAGTACTTC
CASSFDSPTREQYF
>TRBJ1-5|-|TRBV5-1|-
TGCGCCAGCAGCTTAGAGGGGGAGATAAATCAGCCCCAGCATTTT
CASSLEGEINQPQHF
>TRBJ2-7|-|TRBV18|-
TGTGCCAGCTCACCCCTAGACTCGGGAGTCGTTTACGAGCAGTACTTC
CASSPLDSGVVYEQYF
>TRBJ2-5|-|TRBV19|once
TGTGCCAGTAGTATAGTGGAGACGGAGACCCAGTACTTC
CASSIVETETQYF
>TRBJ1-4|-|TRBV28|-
TGTGCCAGCAGTTTAGGGGGCGGAACTAATGAAAAACTGTTTTTT
CASSLGGGTNEKLFF
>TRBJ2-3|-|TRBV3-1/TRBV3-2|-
TGTGCCAGCAGCCACTATAGGACTAGCACAGATACGCAGTATTTT
CASSHYRTSTDTQYF
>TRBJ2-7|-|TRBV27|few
TGTGCCAGCAGTTTAGGCCTTGGCAGGACCTACGAGCAGTACTTC
CASSLGLGRTYEQYF
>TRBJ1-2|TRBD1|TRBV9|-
TGTGCCAGCAGCGTATCAGCCGTCCCGACAGGGGGCAACTATGGCTACACCTTC
CASSVSAVPTGGNYGYTF
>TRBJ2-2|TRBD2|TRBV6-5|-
TGTGCCAGCACCCGGACTAGCGGAAACACCGGGGAGCTGTTTTTT
CASTRTSGNTGELFF
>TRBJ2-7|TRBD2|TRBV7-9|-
TGTGCCAGCAGCCTCGGGGGGGACGAGCAGTACTTC
CASSLGGDEQYF
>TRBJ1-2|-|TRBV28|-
TGTGCCAGCAGTTATCGTTTGAGGACAGAGATCTATGGCTACACCTTC
CASSYRLRTEIYGYTF
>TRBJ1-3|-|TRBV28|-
TGTGCCAGCAGCCTAACAGGGTACGGAAACACCATATATTTT
CASSLTGYGNTIYF
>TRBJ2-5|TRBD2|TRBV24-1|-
TGTGCCACCAGTGATTGGGGGACTAGCGGGAGTGACCCTGAAGAGACCCAGTACTTC
CATSDWGTSGSDPEETQYF
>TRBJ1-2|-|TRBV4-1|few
TGCGCCAGCAGCCAACCAGAGATAGGACAGTCTCGTGGCGGCTACACCTTC
CASSQPEIGQSRGGYTF
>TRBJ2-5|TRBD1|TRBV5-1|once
TGCGCCAGCAGCCCCTCCCGGGACAGGGGGCATTGGGAGACCCAGTACTTC
CASSPSRDRGHWETQYF
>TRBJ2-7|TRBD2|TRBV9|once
TGTGCCAGCAGCGTAGGGCCTAGCGGGAGGGCCAGTTACGAGCAGTACTTC
CASSVGPSGRASYEQYF
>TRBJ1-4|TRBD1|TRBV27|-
TGTGCCAGCAGTACCCTGGGACAGGGGAACGAAAAACTGTTTTTT
CASSTLGQGNEKLFF
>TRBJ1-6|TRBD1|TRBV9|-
TGTGCCAGCAGCGGCGACAGGGTATCACCCCTCCACTTT
CASSGDRVSPLHF
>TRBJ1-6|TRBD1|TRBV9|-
TGTGCCAGCAGCCGCACGGACAGGCCAATCTATAATTCACCCCTCCACTTT
CASSRTDRPIYNSPLHF
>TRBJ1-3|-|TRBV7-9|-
TGTGCCAGCAGCTTAGCCGAGGCTGGAAACACCATATATTTT
CASSLAEAGNTIYF
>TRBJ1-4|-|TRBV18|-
TGTGCCAGCTCACCATCCGGCAGGGTGGGCGAAAAACTGTTTTTT
CASSPSGRVGEKLFF
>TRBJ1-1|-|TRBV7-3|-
TGTGCCAGCAGCTTAACGGGCGGGGAGCGCCGGACTGAAGCTTTCTTT
CASSLTGGERRTEAFF
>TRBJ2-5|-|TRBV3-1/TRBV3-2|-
TGTGCCAGCAGCCAAGATTTCGCAGGGGCTATGGAGACCCAGTACTTC
CASSQDFAGAMETQYF
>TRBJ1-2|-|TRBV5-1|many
TGCGCCAGCAGCTTGGTCAGGGATTACTATGGCTACACCTTC
CASSLVRDYYGYTF
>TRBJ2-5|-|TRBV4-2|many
TGTGCCAGCAGCCGTTCAGGGGAAGAGACCCAGTACTTC
CASSRSGEETQYF
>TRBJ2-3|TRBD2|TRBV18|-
TGTGCCAGCTCACGGCCTAGCGGGCCCCTCACAGATACGCAGTATTTT
CASSRPSGPLTDTQYF
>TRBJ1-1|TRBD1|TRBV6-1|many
TGTGCCAGCAGTGATCAGGGGGGGAACACTGAAGCTTTCTTT
CASSDQGGNTEAFF
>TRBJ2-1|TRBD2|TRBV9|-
TGTGCCAGCAGCGTAGGGGGACTAGCGGAGGACAATGAGCAGTTCTTC
CASSVGGLAEDNEQFF
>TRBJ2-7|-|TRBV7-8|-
TGTGCCAGCAGCTTAGTCCCCAGGTACGAGCAGTACTTC
CASSLVPRYEQYF
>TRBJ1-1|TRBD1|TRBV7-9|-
TGTGCCAGCAGCTTTTCCCCGGGACAGGGGACGTCGGACACTGAAGCTTTCTTT
CASSFSPGQGTSDTEAFF
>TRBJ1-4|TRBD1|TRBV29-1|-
TGCAGCGTTGTGACCCGACAGGGCGGCACTAATGAAAAACTGTTTTTT
CSVVTRQGGTNEKLFF
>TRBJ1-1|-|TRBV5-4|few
TGTGCCAGCAGCTTGGTAGGAGATGAAGCTTTCTTT
CASSLVGDEAFF
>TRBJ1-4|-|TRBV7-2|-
TGTGCCAGCAGCTTAGAGAAGAAGAGAGATAATGAAAAACTGTTTTTT
CASSLEKKRDNEKLFF
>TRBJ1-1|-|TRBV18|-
TGTGCCAGCTCACCACCCAGAGGAGGGCCTCTGAACACTGAAGCTTTCTTT
CASSPPRGGPLNTEAFF
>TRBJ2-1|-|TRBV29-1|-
TGCAGCGTTGTGGGAAACGGGAGAAGGTCCTACAATGAGCAGTTCTTC
CSVVGNGRRSYNEQFF
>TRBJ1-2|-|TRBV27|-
TGTGCCAGCAGTCGATCCGGGACTCTCTATGGCTACACCTTC
CASSRSGTLYGYTF